These T cell receptor beta chains were read from a single sample in a study of T cell changes during pregnancy in multiple sclerosis. Produced via immunoSEQ multiplex PCR; TCRdb's table is partial and in-frame only. Of about 93,000 clones listed, over 80% are singletons. The material was peripheral blood, obtained after pregnancy. The source is a female donor with multiple sclerosis, enrolled in a pregnancy study. Both conserved end residues are part of each CDR3. Each record gives: D gene, V gene, clone size, J gene, CDR3 protein, CDR3 DNA. D genes are given only for firm matches. A row's size may be missing; if present it is once, few, many or a size class.

-	TRBV6-5	-	TRBJ2-1	CASSSLTGNNEQFF	TGTGCCAGCAGTTCATTGACCGGGAACAATGAGCAGTTCTTC
-	TRBV18	-	TRBJ1-1	CASSMGLNTEAFF	TGTGCCAGCTCAATGGGGCTAAACACTGAAGCTTTCTTT
-	TRBV10-3	-	TRBJ2-2	CAITWDSRSGELFF	TGTGCCATCACCTGGGACTCCAGGTCCGGGGAGCTGTTTTTT
TRBD1	TRBV9	-	TRBJ2-2	CARSGTGYTGELFF	TGTGCCAGATCAGGGACAGGGTATACCGGGGAGCTGTTTTTT
TRBD1	TRBV30	-	TRBJ1-5	CAWGPGQGWGQPQHF	TGTGCCTGGGGACCGGGACAGGGGTGGGGTCAGCCCCAGCATTTT
TRBD1	TRBV5-6	once	TRBJ2-2	CASSLSIQTGGTGELFF	TGTGCCAGCAGCTTGTCTATACAGACAGGGGGGACCGGGGAGCTGTTTTTT
-	TRBV27	-	TRBJ1-1	CASSMVRNTEAFF	TGTGCCAGCAGTATGGTGAGGAACACTGAAGCTTTCTTT
TRBD2	TRBV7-9	-	TRBJ2-7	CASSAGLAGGSAPYEQYF	TGTGCCAGCAGCGCGGGACTAGCGGGAGGGTCGGCCCCCTACGAGCAGTACTTC
TRBD1	TRBV4-2	once	TRBJ2-7	CASSQEARWGDRGRVEQYF	TGTGCCAGCAGCCAGGAGGCCCGATGGGGGGACAGGGGGCGAGTTGAGCAGTACTTC
TRBD1	TRBV6-6	-	TRBJ1-4	CASGDRGRAEKLFF	TGTGCCAGCGGGGACAGGGGGCGAGCTGAAAAACTGTTTTTT
-	TRBV4-3	once	TRBJ2-5	CASSQVFGRGETQYF	TGCGCCAGCAGCCAAGTCTTCGGCAGGGGAGAGACCCAGTACTTC
-	TRBV27	-	TRBJ2-4	CASSLRGQGRNIQYF	TGTGCCAGCAGTTTACGGGGCCAGGGGAGAAACATTCAGTACTTC
-	TRBV6-5	-	TRBJ2-1	CASSSGQTSSYNEQFF	TGTGCCAGCAGTTCCGGACAAACGAGCTCCTACAATGAGCAGTTCTTC
-	TRBV6-5	-	TRBJ1-5	CASSPFTGSNQPQHF	TGTGCCAGCAGTCCCTTCACAGGGAGCAATCAGCCCCAGCATTTT
TRBD1	TRBV30	-	TRBJ1-2	CAWSDGTETDGYTF	TGTGCCTGGAGTGACGGGACAGAGACGGATGGCTACACCTTC
-	TRBV18	-	TRBJ2-1	CASSPPSGNEQFF	TGTGCCAGCTCACCACCGTCGGGAAATGAGCAGTTCTTC
-	TRBV6-4	once	TRBJ1-2	CASSDSNRDGYTF	TGTGCCAGCAGTGACTCGAATCGGGATGGCTACACCTTC
-	TRBV7-2	-	TRBJ2-5	CASSLVGPWETQYF	TGTGCCAGCAGCTTAGTGGGCCCCTGGGAGACCCAGTACTTC
TRBD1	TRBV10-3	-	TRBJ1-5	CAIRGQGTSNQPQHF	TGTGCCATCAGGGGACAGGGGACTAGCAATCAGCCCCAGCATTTT
-	TRBV5-1	-	TRBJ2-2	CASSLQGTTSLTGELFF	TGCGCCAGCAGCTTACAGGGAACCACTTCCCTCACCGGGGAGCTGTTTTTT
-	TRBV7-6	-	TRBJ2-2	CASSLEGSRGTGELFF	TGTGCCAGCAGCTTAGAGGGTAGCAGGGGCACCGGGGAGCTGTTTTTT
-	TRBV10-2	-	TRBJ2-1	CASSETWPPYNEQFF	TGCGCCAGCAGCGAAACCTGGCCGCCCTACAATGAGCAGTTCTTC
TRBD1	TRBV5-8	-	TRBJ2-1	CASSVGQYNEQFF	TGTGCCAGCAGCGTGGGACAGTACAATGAGCAGTTCTTC
-	TRBV12-5	once	TRBJ2-1	CASGSEKMSGSYNEQFF	TGTGCTAGTGGTTCGGAGAAAATGAGCGGCTCCTACAATGAGCAGTTCTTC
-	TRBV6-6	-	TRBJ2-7	CASRRQGGEQYF	TGTGCCAGCAGACGTCAGGGTGGCGAGCAGTACTTC
-	TRBV13	once	TRBJ2-7	CASSTLISSYEQYF	TGTGCCAGCAGTACCCTAATATCGTCCTACGAGCAGTACTTC
-	TRBV2	-	TRBJ1-4	CASSVEGVEKLFF	TGTGCCAGCAGTGTAGAAGGGGTCGAAAAACTGTTTTTT
-	TRBV27	-	TRBJ1-2	CASTSGYGYTF	TGTGCCAGCACTTCAGGGTATGGCTACACCTTC
TRBD2	TRBV2	-	TRBJ2-3	CASSEPSGGASDTQYF	TGTGCCAGCAGTGAACCTAGCGGGGGGGCCTCAGATACGCAGTATTTT
-	TRBV7-9	-	TRBJ1-2	CASSSTSFGYTF	TGTGCCAGCAGCTCCACAAGTTTTGGCTACACCTTC
-	TRBV7-8	-	TRBJ1-5	CASSPLQGLGRNQPQHF	TGTGCCAGCAGCCCGCTACAGGGCCTCGGGCGCAATCAGCCCCAGCATTTT
TRBD2	TRBV7-9	once	TRBJ2-2	CASSARTSGRGTGELFF	TGTGCCAGCAGCGCCCGGACTAGCGGGAGAGGAACCGGGGAGCTGTTTTTT
-	TRBV21-1	-	TRBJ1-1	CASSKVKRLRILTEAFF	TGTGCCAGCAGCAAAGTGAAGCGGCTTAGGATTCTCACTGAAGCTTTCTTT
-	TRBV30	-	TRBJ2-3	CAWSVGGDTQYF	TGTGCCTGGAGTGTCGGGGGTGATACGCAGTATTTT
TRBD1	TRBV5-1	few	TRBJ2-3	CASRRQGLTDTQYF	TGCGCCAGCAGGAGACAGGGCCTCACAGATACGCAGTATTTT
-	TRBV7-2	-	TRBJ2-5	CASSLAGGKETQYF	TGTGCCAGCAGCTTAGCGGGCGGGAAAGAGACCCAGTACTTC
-	TRBV6-1	few	TRBJ1-5	CASSGGGTAQHF	TGTGCCAGCAGTGGGGGGGGCACGGCCCAGCATTTT
TRBD1	TRBV19	-	TRBJ2-1	CASSRSAGQVIASNQFF	TGTGCCAGTAGCCGATCCGCGGGACAGGTGATAGCCTCGAATCAGTTCTTC
-	TRBV19	-	TRBJ1-1	CASSSFPTEAFF	TGTGCCAGTAGTTCTTTCCCCACTGAAGCTTTCTTT
TRBD1	TRBV30	-	TRBJ2-3	CASTGQRFPDTQYF	TGTGCCTCCACGGGACAGCGGTTCCCAGATACGCAGTATTTT
-	TRBV7-9	-	TRBJ2-5	CASSFPQGSETQYF	TGTGCCAGCAGCTTTCCGCAGGGTTCCGAGACCCAGTACTTC
-	TRBV6-5	-	TRBJ1-4	CASGRQTNEKLFF	TGTGCCAGCGGTAGACAGACTAATGAAAAACTGTTTTTT
TRBD2	TRBV2	-	TRBJ2-2	CASRSAGVRRRLFF	TGTGCCAGCAGATCCGCGGGAGTTCGGCGGAGGCTGTTTTTT
-	TRBV6-5	-	TRBJ1-6	CASRTVLNNSPLHF	TGTGCCAGCAGAACAGTACTCAATAATTCACCCCTCCACTTT
TRBD1	TRBV5-4	-	TRBJ2-3	CASSLWDRGTDTQYF	TGTGCCAGCAGCTTGTGGGACAGGGGCACAGATACGCAGTATTTT